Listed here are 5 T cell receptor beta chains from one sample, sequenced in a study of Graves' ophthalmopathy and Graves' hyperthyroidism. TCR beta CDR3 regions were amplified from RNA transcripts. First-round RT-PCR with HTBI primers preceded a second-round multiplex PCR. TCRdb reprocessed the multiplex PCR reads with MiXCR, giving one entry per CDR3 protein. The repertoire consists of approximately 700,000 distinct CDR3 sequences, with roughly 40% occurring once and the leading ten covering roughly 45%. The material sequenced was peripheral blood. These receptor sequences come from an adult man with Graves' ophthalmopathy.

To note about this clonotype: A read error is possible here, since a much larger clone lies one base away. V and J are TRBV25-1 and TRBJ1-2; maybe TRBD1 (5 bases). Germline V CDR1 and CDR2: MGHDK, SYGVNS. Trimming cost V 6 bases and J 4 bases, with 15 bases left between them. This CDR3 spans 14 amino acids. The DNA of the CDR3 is TGTGCCAGCAGCCGCCCGGAGACAGCCTATGGCTACACCTTC. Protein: CASSRPETAYGYTF.

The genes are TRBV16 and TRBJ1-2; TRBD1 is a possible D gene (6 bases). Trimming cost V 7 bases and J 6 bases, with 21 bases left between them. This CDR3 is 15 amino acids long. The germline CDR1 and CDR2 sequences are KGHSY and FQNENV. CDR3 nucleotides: TGTGCCAGCAACCTCCGCGCAGGGGATCCAGATGGCTACACCTTC. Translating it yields CASNLRAGDPDGYTF.

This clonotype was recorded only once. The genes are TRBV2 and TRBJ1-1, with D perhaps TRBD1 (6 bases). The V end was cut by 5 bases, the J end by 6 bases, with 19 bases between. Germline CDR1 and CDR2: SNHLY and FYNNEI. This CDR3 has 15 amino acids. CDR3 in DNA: TGTGCCAGCAGTTCCCCCGGGGGACAAGAGTCTGAAGCTTTCTTT. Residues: CASSSPGGQESEAFF.

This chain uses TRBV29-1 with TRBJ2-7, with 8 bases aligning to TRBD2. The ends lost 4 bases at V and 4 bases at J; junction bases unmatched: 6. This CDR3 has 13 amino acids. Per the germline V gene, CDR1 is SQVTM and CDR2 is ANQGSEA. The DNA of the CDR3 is TGCAGCGTTGCCCCCGGGAGGGCTTACGAGCAGTACTTC. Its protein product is CSVAPGRAYEQYF.

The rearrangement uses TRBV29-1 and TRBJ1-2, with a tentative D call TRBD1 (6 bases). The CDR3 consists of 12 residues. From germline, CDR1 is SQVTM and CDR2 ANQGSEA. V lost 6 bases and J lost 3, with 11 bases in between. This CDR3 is CSVDTGYYGYTF. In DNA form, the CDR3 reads TGCAGCGTGGATACAGGGTACTATGGCTACACCTTC.